This TCR beta chain was captured by sequencing in a study of vaccination effects on CD4 cells after COVID-19. Broader study findings: Convalescent patients in the study were few, and early post-infection timepoints were absent.

About this clone itself: Antigen unknown.

Peptide-pool stimulation followed by sequencing identified expanded antigen-specific CD4+ clonotypes in the ViraFEST assay. The authors isolated CD4+ T cells after nine to eleven days of culture. The person was diagnosed with PCR-confirmed SARS-CoV-2 infection between March and December 2020. Half the medium was replaced with IL-2 medium on days 3 and 7. The repertoire was sequenced with immunoSEQ multiplex PCR; TCRdb's copy has only in-frame clones and lacks some. The sample includes 30,000 to 45,000 clones, about three quarters of them seen just once. Germline assignment: CDR1 GTSNPN and CDR2 SVGIG (reference sequence). Trimming took 2 bases from V and 6 from J, leaving 11 bases between them. The CDR3 runs 14 residues.

The input for sequencing was CD4+ T cells from PBMCs cultured with HCoV-NL63 spike peptides, taken before COVID-19 vaccination. This clonotype originated in a human donor who had a prior SARS-CoV-2 infection. The V and J genes are TRBV30 and TRBJ1-6; weak D call: TRBD1 (6 bases). Here the CDR3 DNA reads TGTGCCTGGAGTTTCGGGACATTTAATTCACCCCTCCACTTT. Its translation: CAWSFGTFNSPLHF.